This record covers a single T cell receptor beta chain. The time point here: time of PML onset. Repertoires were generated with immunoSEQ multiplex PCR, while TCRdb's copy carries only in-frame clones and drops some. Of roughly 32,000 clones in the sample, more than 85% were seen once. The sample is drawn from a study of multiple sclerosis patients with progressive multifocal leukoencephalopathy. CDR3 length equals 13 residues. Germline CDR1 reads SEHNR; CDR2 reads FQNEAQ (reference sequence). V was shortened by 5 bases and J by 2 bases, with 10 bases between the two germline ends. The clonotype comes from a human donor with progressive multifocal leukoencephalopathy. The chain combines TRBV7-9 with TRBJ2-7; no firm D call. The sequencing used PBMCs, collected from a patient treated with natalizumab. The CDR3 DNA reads TGTGCCAGCAGCCCCACCCATACCTACGAGCAGTACTTC. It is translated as CASSPTHTYEQYF.